This TCR beta chain was profiled in a study of blood T cell repertoires in COVID-19. Study-level information: Donors in the United States, Italy and Spain gave samples during acute or convalescent COVID-19.

Germline V lookup: CDR1 SGHNT, CDR2 YYREEE (reference sequence). V was cut by 3 bases and J by 0 bases, with 8 bases left in between. The CDR3 is made up of 14 amino acids. TCRdb keeps only in-frame clones here, not all; method: immunoSEQ multiplex PCR. Here the sample spans some 530,000 clones, roughly nine tenths being singletons. The sequencing input was PBMCs or T cells enriched from blood (not recorded which). This chain uses TRBV5-4 with TRBJ2-3, with D perhaps TRBD2 (5 bases). The receptor was derived from a woman between 55 and 75 years old who had recovered from COVID-19. The CDR3 is CASSSSGSTDTQYF. In DNA, the CDR3 is TGTGCCAGCAGCTCGTCGGGGAGCACAGATACGCAGTATTTT.